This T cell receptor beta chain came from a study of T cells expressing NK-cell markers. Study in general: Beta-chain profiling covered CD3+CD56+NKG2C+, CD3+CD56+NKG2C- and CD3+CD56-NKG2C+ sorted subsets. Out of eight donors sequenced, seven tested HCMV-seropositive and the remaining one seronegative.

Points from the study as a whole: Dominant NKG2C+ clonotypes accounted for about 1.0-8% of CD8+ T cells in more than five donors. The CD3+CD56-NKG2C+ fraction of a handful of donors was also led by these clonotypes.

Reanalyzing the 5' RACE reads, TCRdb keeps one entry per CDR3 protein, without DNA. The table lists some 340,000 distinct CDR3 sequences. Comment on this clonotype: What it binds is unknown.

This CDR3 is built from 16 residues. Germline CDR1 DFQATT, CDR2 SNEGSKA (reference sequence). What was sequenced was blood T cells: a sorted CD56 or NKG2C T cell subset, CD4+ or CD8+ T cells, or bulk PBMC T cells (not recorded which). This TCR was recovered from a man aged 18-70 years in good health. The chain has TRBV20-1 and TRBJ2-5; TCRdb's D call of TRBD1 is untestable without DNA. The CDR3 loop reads CSARDFWTGLVGTQYF.